A single sample gave rise to the 20 T cell receptor beta chains below, sequenced in a study of cytomegalovirus exposure and HLA in healthy donors. Primers: 60 Vbeta forward and 13 Jbeta reverse. Clones were read by immunoSEQ multiplex PCR, and TCRdb kept only the in-frame ones, dropping some. The table records about 140,000 clones, approximately 65% of them present only once. The material sequenced was PBMCs. All receptors derive from a woman aged 55-70 years in good health and CMV-seronegative.

This rearrangement joins TRBV2 to TRBJ2-5, with 8 bases aligning to TRBD2. This CDR3 has 13 residues. Germline V lookup: CDR1 SNHLY, CDR2 FYNNEI. Unmatched junction bases numbered 1, after V lost 6 bases and J lost 1 base. CDR3 residues: CASSGGVQETQYF. The CDR3 DNA sequence: TGTGCCAGCAGCGGGGGGGTCCAAGAGACCCAGTACTTC. The full variable domain, completed using reference TRBV2 and TRBJ2-5, is EPEVTQTPSHQVTQMGQEVILRCVPISNHLYFYWYRQILGQKVEFLVSFYNNEISEKSEIFDDQFSVERPDGSNFTLKIRSTKLEDSAMYFCASSGGVQETQYFGPGTRLLVL.

The rearrangement links TRBV7-2 to TRBJ2-7; D ambiguous. The CDR3 has 13 amino acids. Per the germline V gene, CDR1 is SGHTA and CDR2 is FQGNSA. V was trimmed by 0 bases and J by 3 bases, leaving 6 bases between them. The CDR3 DNA follows: TGTGCCAGCAGCTTAGCTCGGGTCTACGAGCAGTACTTC. This codes for CASSLARVYEQYF. Filled out from reference TRBV7-2 and TRBJ2-7, the complete variable domain reads GAGVSQSPSNKVTEKGKDVELRCDPISGHTALYWYRQSLGQGLEFLIYFQGNSAPDKSGLPSDRFSAERTGGSVSTLTIQRTQQEDSAVYLCASSLARVYEQYFGPGTRLTVT.

J is TRBJ1-3 and V is TRBV9, with 7 bases fitting TRBD1. This CDR3 comprises 15 residues. With 7 bases clipped from V and 2 bases from J, the junction kept 9 bases outside the gene matches. In germline, CDR1 is SGDLS, CDR2 YYNGEE. The CDR3 reads CASGATGYAGNTIYF. The DNA of the CDR3 is TGTGCCAGCGGCGCGACAGGGTATGCTGGAAACACCATATATTTT.

The V and J genes are TRBV5-6 and TRBJ2-3; 8 bases agree with TRBD1. Unmatched junction bases numbered 11, after V lost 4 bases and J lost 1 base. CDR3 length: 17 residues. Germline CDR1 SGHDT, CDR2 YYEEEE. CDR3 loop: CASSPRFAGQGTDTQYF. The DNA for the CDR3 is TGTGCCAGCAGCCCTAGGTTCGCGGGACAGGGCACAGATACGCAGTATTTT.

The chain uses TRBV29-1 and TRBJ2-3; D perhaps matches TRBD2 (5 bases). The CDR3 consists of 15 residues. The V end lost 6 bases, the J end lost 1 base, and 17 bases lay between the germline ends. The germline gives CDR1 SQVTM, CDR2 ANQGSEA. In DNA, the CDR3 is TGCAGCGTAATGTCAGCGGCCGGGGGCACAGATACGCAGTATTTT. This sequence encodes CSVMSAAGGTDTQYF.

This clone has more than one count but fewer than ten. The rearrangement joins TRBV4-2 to TRBJ1-3; a possible D gene is TRBD1 (5 bases). Trimming cost V 3 bases and J 0 bases, with 15 bases left between them. Germline values: CDR1 LGHNA, CDR2 YNFKEQ. This CDR3 comprises 17 residues. CDR3 coding DNA: TGTGCCAGCAGCCAGAATAAACAGGCCTTCTCTGGAAACACCATATATTTT. Translating it yields CASSQNKQAFSGNTIYF.

This clone was observed once. This sequence joins TRBV7-6 and TRBJ1-6, with D tentatively TRBD1 (6 bases). Trimming took off 5 bases at V and 6 bases at J, with 14 bases between the two ends. Germline V gene lookup returns CDR1 SGHVS and CDR2 FNYEAQ. The CDR3 runs to 15 residues. CDR3 region: CASSLYRVGNSPLHF. The CDR3 DNA reads as TGTGCCAGCAGCCTCTACAGGGTCGGTAATTCACCCCTCCACTTT.

The genes are TRBV12-5 and TRBJ1-5, with D tentatively TRBD1 (6 bases). The CDR3 runs 14 residues. The ends were cut back, 6 bases at V and 0 bases at J, with 9 bases in the middle. The V gene's germline CDR1 is LGHNT and CDR2 FRNRAP. This chain's CDR3 is CASGGDISNQPQHF. CDR3 nucleotide sequence: TGTGCTAGTGGGGGGGACATTAGCAATCAGCCCCAGCATTTT.

This clone was detected a few times. The sample carries other DNA sequences with the same CDR3. V and J are TRBV2 and TRBJ2-6, with D maybe TRBD2 (6 bases). The CDR3 totals 15 residues. Germline loops: CDR1 SNHLY, CDR2 FYNNEI. The V end lost 4 bases, the J end lost 1 base, and 8 bases lay between the germline ends. Written as DNA, the CDR3 is TGTGCCAGCAGTGTAGGAGGGTCTGGGGCCAACGTCCTGACTTTC. Residues: CASSVGGSGANVLTF.

The chain employs TRBV5-4 and TRBJ1-2, with 8 bases fitting TRBD1. The germline gives CDR1 SGHNT, CDR2 YYREEE (reference sequence). Trimming at V came to 2 bases and at J to 0 bases, leaving 9 bases not matched to a gene. This CDR3 comprises 17 residues. CDR3 sequence: CASSLGQGARSNYGYTF. In nucleotides, the CDR3 is TGTGCCAGCAGCTTAGGTCAGGGGGCGAGATCTAACTATGGCTACACCTTC.

In its sample, this clone was seen a few times. The V and J genes are TRBV29-1 and TRBJ1-5, with 8 bases identical to TRBD1. J lost 4 bases, V lost 6 bases, and 5 bases had no gene match. Germline V gene data show CDR1 as SQVTM and CDR2 as ANQGSEA. CDR3 length: 13 residues. CDR3 amino acids: CSVKDRDNQPQHF. CDR3 bases: TGCAGCGTAAAGGACAGGGATAATCAGCCCCAGCATTTT.

This clone has more than one count but fewer than ten. The chain joins TRBV2 to TRBJ1-6, with D possibly TRBD1 on 5 matching bases. Trimming took off 0 bases at V and 3 bases at J, with 15 bases between the two ends. This CDR3 has 18 residues. CDR1 SNHLY and CDR2 FYNNEI come from the germline V gene. CDR3: CASSEASLGLRYNSPLHF. The CDR3 DNA sequence: TGTGCCAGCAGTGAAGCTTCTCTGGGACTCCGCTATAATTCACCCCTCCACTTT.

The chain joins TRBV7-2 to TRBJ2-2; 7 positions match TRBD1. V gave up 6 bases and J gave up 7 bases; unmatched junction bases: 11. CDR3 length: 15 amino acids. Per germline, CDR1 SGHTA and CDR2 FQGNSA. In nucleotides, the CDR3 is TGTGCCAGCAGTCAAGCGAGGGGGCATGGCGGGGAGCTGTTTTTT. Its protein is CASSQARGHGGELFF.

The gene calls are TRBV27 and TRBJ2-7, with TRBD2 matching over 11 bases. The germline V gene encodes CDR1 MNHEY and CDR2 SMNVEV (reference sequence). This CDR3 is built from 21 residues. The ends lost 6 bases at V and 2 bases at J; junction bases unmatched: 24. CDR3 in amino acids: CASSPRGHPGLADRGPYEQYF. CDR3 sequence (DNA): TGTGCCAGCAGCCCCCGGGGCCACCCGGGACTAGCGGACCGGGGGCCCTACGAGCAGTACTTC.

This rearrangement joins TRBV7-3 to TRBJ2-1, with 7 positions matching TRBD2. Germline-derived CDR1 and CDR2 are SGHTA and FQGTGA. There are 15 residues in the CDR3. V gave up 5 bases and J gave up 6 bases; unmatched junction bases: 10. CDR3 protein: CASSPSGGSFNEQFF. CDR3 in DNA: TGTGCCAGCAGCCCTTCGGGCGGGAGCTTCAATGAGCAGTTCTTC.

This clone was detected once. This chain uses TRBV28 with TRBJ2-7, with 10 bases identical to TRBD1. With 5 bases clipped from V and 1 base from J, the junction kept 5 bases outside the gene matches. Germline lookup yields CDR1 MDHEN and CDR2 SYDVKM. CDR3 length: 15 residues. CDR3 sequence: CASSRDRGQSYEQYF. The DNA for the CDR3 is TGTGCCAGCAGTCGAGACAGGGGGCAGTCCTACGAGCAGTACTTC.

The V call is TRBV2, the J call TRBJ2-7; TRBD2 matches 7 bases. There are 12 residues in the CDR3. Losses at the gene ends were 8 bases for V and 2 bases for J; bases not matched to a gene: 3. The germline gives CDR1 SNHLY, CDR2 FYNNEI. CDR3 amino acids: CASRAGTYEQYF. The CDR3 nucleotides are TGTGCCAGCCGAGCGGGGACCTACGAGCAGTACTTC.

V and J are TRBV19 and TRBJ2-5; weak D call: TRBD1 (5 bases). V was shortened by 3 bases and J by 5 bases, with 10 bases between the two germline ends. The CDR3 loop spans 13 amino acids. The germline CDR1 and CDR2 sequences are LNHDA and SQIVND (reference sequence). In DNA, the CDR3 is TGTGCCAGTAGTATCAGGGATACGGAGACCCAGTACTTC. This codes for CASSIRDTETQYF. The full variable domain, rest sourced from reference TRBV19 and TRBJ2-5, is DGGITQSPKYLFRKEGQNVTLSCEQNLNHDAMYWYRQDPGQGLRLIYYSQIVNDFQKGDIAEGYSVSREKKESFPLTVTSAQKNPTAFYLCASSIRDTETQYFGPGTRLLVL.

CDR3 coding DNA: TGTGCCAGCAGCTCAGCGGGACAGCCTGGGGGCTACACCTTC. Its translation is CASSSAGQPGGYTF. This chain links TRBV7-2 with TRBJ1-2; TRBD1 agrees at 7 bases. Germline assignment: CDR1 SGHTA and CDR2 FQGNSA. V lost 4 bases, J lost 8 bases, and 10 bases stayed unmatched. The CDR3 runs to 14 residues.

This chain uses TRBV19 with TRBJ2-1, with TRBD2 as a possible D gene (6 bases). The CDR3 loop spans 15 amino acids. The V gene lost 2 bases and the J gene lost 5 bases, with 13 bases spanning the gap. The germline CDR1 and CDR2 sequences are LNHDA and SQIVND (reference sequence). Here the CDR3 reads CASSIPGGGNNEQFF. As DNA, the CDR3 is TGTGCCAGTAGTATACCCGGGGGTGGGAACAATGAGCAGTTCTTC.